The 7 T cell receptor beta chains in this list originate from one sample, sequenced in a study of beta chain features in type 1 diabetes (dated by TCRdb to 2016 to 2018). Broad study findings and their caveats: Type 1 diabetes patients showed a moderate but significant shortening of TCRB CDR3 length in all four CD4+ subsets.

These receptors' targets are unknown. Library preparation employed the immunoSEQ multiplex PCR assay. The High Capacity cDNA Reverse Transcription Kit was used to reverse transcribe all of the isolated RNA, meaning that expressed TCRB transcripts were what got sequenced. Imported from immuneACCESS, the table was reduced by TCRdb to in-frame sequences with V and J called. These copies leave out some clones; in studies compared against another copy, an unresolved V gene accounts for under half, and the cause of the remainder is not known. The sample records around 600,000 clones, 9.5% to 15% of which are singletons. The ten largest clonotypes hold about 0.11% of the sample. The material sequenced was naive CD4+ T cells from blood. The sample's cell subset or site, from its label and the paper: true naive CD4+ T cells. Receptors originate from a man aged 30 to 39 with type 1 diabetes.

This clone was observed a few times. The chain uses TRBV18 and TRBJ2-2, with D unclear. This CDR3 region has 15 residues. V lost 8 bases and J 0 bases, leaving 13 bases between the germline ends. CDR1 and CDR2 from the germline V gene are KGHSH and LQKENI. CDR3 in amino acids: CASRLPSTNTGELFF. Written as DNA, the CDR3 is TGTGCCAGCCGCCTGCCCTCCACGAACACCGGGGAGCTGTTTTTT.

This rearrangement joins TRBV19 to TRBJ1-2; unclear D gene. Trimming stripped 4 bases from V and 8 bases from J, with 17 bases between. The CDR3 consists of 14 residues. Germline CDR1 LNHDA, CDR2 SQIVND (reference sequence). CDR3 DNA sequence: TGTGCCAGTAGTACAGGCCCACCAACTCTCGGCTACACCTTC. Translated: CASSTGPPTLGYTF.

The J gene is TRBJ2-3, the V gene TRBV9; D is ambiguous. V lost 4 bases to trimming and J lost 1 base, with 13 bases between them. The CDR3 totals 15 residues. CDR1 and CDR2 (germline): SGDLS, YYNGEE. The CDR3 DNA sequence: TGTGCCAGCAGCCCTATGGGGATCCGCACAGATACGCAGTATTTT. This codes for CASSPMGIRTDTQYF.

The chain is built from TRBV19 and TRBJ2-3; D is unclear. The CDR3 is made up of 15 amino acids. Trimming stripped 5 bases from V and 0 bases from J, with 12 bases between. Germline CDR1 reads LNHDA; CDR2 reads SQIVND (reference sequence). The CDR3 nucleotides are TGTGCCAGTAGTCAACCACTGGACAGCACAGATACGCAGTATTTT. It is translated as CASSQPLDSTDTQYF.

This clone appeared a few times. The V gene is TRBV7-9, the J gene TRBJ1-6, with 9 bases aligning to TRBD1. Germline V lookup: CDR1 SEHNR, CDR2 FQNEAQ (reference sequence). The CDR3 is 17 residues long. The V and J ends lost 6 bases and 8 bases, in that order; junction bases with no gene match: 14. The CDR3 DNA follows: TGTGCCAGCAGTTTTACAGGGGGCACAATCCTTCATTCACCCCTCCACTTT. It codes for CASSFTGGTILHSPLHF.

A few counts support this clone. The rearrangement uses TRBV29-1 and TRBJ2-1, with D possibly TRBD2 on 6 matching bases. Trimming pared 2 bases from V and 9 bases from J, leaving 14 bases between. This CDR3 is built from 13 residues. Germline V lookup: CDR1 SQVTM, CDR2 ANQGSEA. The DNA of the CDR3 is TGCAGCGTTGAACAAAGGCTCGGGAGTGAGCAGTTCTTC. It yields the protein CSVEQRLGSEQFF.

The chain couples TRBV15 to TRBJ2-7; D perhaps matches TRBD1 (6 bases). Trimming stripped 3 bases from V and 3 bases from J, with 9 bases between. The CDR3 covers 13 residues. In germline, CDR1 is LNHNV, CDR2 YYDKDF (reference sequence). The DNA for the CDR3 is TGTGCCACCAGCAGGGCCAGGGGCTACGAGCAGTACTTC. It encodes CATSRARGYEQYF.